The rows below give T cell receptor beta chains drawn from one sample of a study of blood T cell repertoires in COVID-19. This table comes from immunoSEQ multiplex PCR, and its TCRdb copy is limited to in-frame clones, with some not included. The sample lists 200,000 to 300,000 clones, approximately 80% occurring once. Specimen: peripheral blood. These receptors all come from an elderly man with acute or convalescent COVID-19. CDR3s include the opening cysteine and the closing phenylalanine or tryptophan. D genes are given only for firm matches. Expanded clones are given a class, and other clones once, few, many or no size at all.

CDR3: CASSYEASGGAEFF
DNA: TGTGCCAGCAGTTACGAGGCCAGCGGGGGGGCCGAGTTCTTC
J: TRBJ2-1
D: TRBD2
V: TRBV6-5
size: NA

CDR3: CASSQEHRVGELFF
DNA: TGCGCCAGCAGCCAAGAACATCGGGTAGGGGAGCTGTTTTTT
J: TRBJ2-2
D: NA
V: TRBV4-1
size: NA

CDR3: CASSIEGSRGGWYNEQFF
DNA: TGTGCCAGTAGTATAGAGGGTAGTCGGGGGGGGTGGTACAATGAGCAGTTCTTC
J: TRBJ2-1
D: TRBD2
V: TRBV19
size: once

CDR3: CASSHLAGGHTGELFF
DNA: TGTGCCAGCAGCCACTTAGCGGGGGGGCACACCGGGGAGCTGTTTTTT
J: TRBJ2-2
D: TRBD2
V: TRBV4-2
size: NA

CDR3: CASSLSWNTEAFF
DNA: TGTGCCAGCAGTTTATCCTGGAACACTGAAGCTTTCTTT
J: TRBJ1-1
D: NA
V: TRBV27
size: once

CDR3: CASTLRGNQPQHF
DNA: TGTGCCAGCACCTTGAGGGGCAATCAGCCCCAGCATTTT
J: TRBJ1-5
D: NA
V: TRBV28
size: NA

CDR3: CASSLLEARTDTQYF
DNA: TGCGCCAGCAGCTTGCTGGAGGCCCGCACAGATACGCAGTATTTT
J: TRBJ2-3
D: NA
V: TRBV5-1
size: NA

CDR3: CASSLRGTTGNTIYF
DNA: TGTGCCAGCAGCTTACGGGGTACCACTGGAAACACCATATATTTT
J: TRBJ1-3
D: NA
V: TRBV7-2
size: NA

CDR3: CASSPPAGKGIYGYTF
DNA: TGTGCCAGTAGTCCACCTGCCGGCAAGGGGATCTATGGCTACACCTTC
J: TRBJ1-2
D: NA
V: TRBV19
size: NA

CDR3: CASSKVAGGLSYEQYF
DNA: TGTGCCAGCAGTAAAGTAGCGGGGGGCCTCTCCTACGAGCAGTACTTC
J: TRBJ2-7
D: TRBD2
V: TRBV6-1
size: NA

CDR3: CASSLSDQGLVIGNQPQHF
DNA: TGTGCCAGCAGTTTATCGGATCAGGGGCTTGTGATCGGCAATCAGCCCCAGCATTTT
J: TRBJ1-5
D: NA
V: TRBV27
size: few

CDR3: CASSFSGGQDFNYGYTF
DNA: TGTGCCAGCAGTTTCTCTGGCGGACAGGACTTTAACTATGGCTACACCTTC
J: TRBJ1-2
D: TRBD1
V: TRBV28
size: NA

CDR3: CASSHSQASSYTF
DNA: TGTGCCAGCAGTCATTCCCAGGCATCGAGCTACACCTTC
J: TRBJ1-2
D: NA
V: TRBV27
size: NA

CDR3: CASTPPLGNPSTDSPLHF
DNA: TGTGCCAGCACCCCCCCGCTAGGTAATCCGTCGACTGATTCACCCCTCCACTTT
J: TRBJ1-6
D: NA
V: TRBV28
size: NA

CDR3: CAISGDRLQLFF
DNA: TGTGCCATCAGTGGGGACAGGCTACAACTGTTTTTT
J: TRBJ1-4
D: TRBD1
V: TRBV10-3
size: NA

CDR3: CASSEVGGRYNEQFF
DNA: TGTGCCAGCAGTGAAGTCGGAGGGAGGTACAATGAGCAGTTCTTC
J: TRBJ2-1
D: NA
V: TRBV2
size: NA

CDR3: CASSVRGLTNEKLFF
DNA: TGTGCCAGCAGTGTGCGGGGTCTCACTAATGAAAAACTGTTTTTT
J: TRBJ1-4
D: NA
V: TRBV27
size: NA

CDR3: CASTQDGRADNEQFF
DNA: TGCGCCAGCACCCAAGACGGGAGGGCCGACAATGAGCAGTTCTTC
J: TRBJ2-1
D: TRBD2
V: TRBV5-1
size: NA

CDR3: CASSPPGQGGETQYF
DNA: TGTGCCAGCAGCCCCCCGGGACAGGGTGGGGAGACCCAGTACTTC
J: TRBJ2-5
D: TRBD1
V: TRBV11-2
size: NA

CDR3: CAISESTGGSNQPQHF
DNA: TGTGCCATCAGTGAGTCGACAGGGGGTAGCAATCAGCCCCAGCATTTT
J: TRBJ1-5
D: TRBD1
V: TRBV10-3
size: NA